This T cell receptor beta chain appears in the sequencing data of a study of monozygotic twins with inflammatory bowel disease. Findings and caveats of the study: TCRbeta diversity (inverse Simpson) was lower in IBD patients than in healthy co-twins. Evidence did not back any single strong signal or clonotype linked to IBD.

A word on this clonotype: Its target is not known.

Germline V gene data show CDR1 as SGHTA and CDR2 as FQGNSA. CDR3 size: 14 residues. Each sample had eight separate cDNA synthesis reactions. Each CDR3 protein gets one entry in TCRdb, which reprocessed the 5' RACE reads and gives no DNA. The listing contains approximately 400,000 distinct CDR3 sequences. What was sequenced was blood. The sequence derives from a human donor with ulcerative colitis or Crohn's disease, or a healthy co-twin of an affected twin (not recorded which). V usage is TRBV7-2 and J usage is TRBJ2-5; TCRdb outputs TRBD1, but without DNA this stays unchecked. The CDR3 spells CASSRTGTAETQYF.